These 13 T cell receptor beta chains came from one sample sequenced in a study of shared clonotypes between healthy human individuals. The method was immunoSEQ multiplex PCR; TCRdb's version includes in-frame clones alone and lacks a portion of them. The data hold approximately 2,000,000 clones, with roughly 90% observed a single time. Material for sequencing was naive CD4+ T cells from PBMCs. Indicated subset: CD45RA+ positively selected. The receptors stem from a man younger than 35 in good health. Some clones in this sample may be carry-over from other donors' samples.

CDR3 amino acids: CASSLGSAGNTIYF. The CDR3 region has the DNA TGTGCCAGCAGCTTAGGGTCTGCTGGAAACACCATATATTTT. V and J are TRBV7-9 and TRBJ1-3; D is undetermined. The V gene lost 1 base and the J gene lost 2 bases, with 6 bases spanning the gap. Germline-derived CDR1 and CDR2 are SEHNR and FQNEAQ (reference sequence). The CDR3 has 14 amino acids.

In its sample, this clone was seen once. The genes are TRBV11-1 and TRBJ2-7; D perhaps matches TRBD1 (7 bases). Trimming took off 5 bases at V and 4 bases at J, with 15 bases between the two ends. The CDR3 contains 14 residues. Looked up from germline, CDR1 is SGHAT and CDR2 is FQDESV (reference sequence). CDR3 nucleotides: TGTGCCAGCAGCCAGAGGGCAGGGGGGTACGAGCAGTACTTC. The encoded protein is CASSQRAGGYEQYF.

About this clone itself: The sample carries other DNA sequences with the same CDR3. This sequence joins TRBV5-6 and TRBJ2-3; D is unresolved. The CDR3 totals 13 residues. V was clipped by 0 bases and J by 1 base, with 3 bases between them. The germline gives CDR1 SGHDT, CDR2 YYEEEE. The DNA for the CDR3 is TGTGCCAGCAGCTTGGCGCGCACAGATACGCAGTATTTT. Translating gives CASSLARTDTQYF.

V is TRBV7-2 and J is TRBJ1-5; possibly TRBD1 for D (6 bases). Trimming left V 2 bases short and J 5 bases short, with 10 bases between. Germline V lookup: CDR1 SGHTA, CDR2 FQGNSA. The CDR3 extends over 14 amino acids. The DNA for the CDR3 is TGTGCCAGCAGCTTAAGTTGGGGGCATCAGCCCCAGCATTTT. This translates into CASSLSWGHQPQHF.

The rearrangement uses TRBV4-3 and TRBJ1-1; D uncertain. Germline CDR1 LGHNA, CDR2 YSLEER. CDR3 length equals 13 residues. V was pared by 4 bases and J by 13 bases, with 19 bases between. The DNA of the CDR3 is TGCGCCAGCAGCCGAGAAATAACACGGGCGCTTTTCTTT. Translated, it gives CASSREITRALFF.

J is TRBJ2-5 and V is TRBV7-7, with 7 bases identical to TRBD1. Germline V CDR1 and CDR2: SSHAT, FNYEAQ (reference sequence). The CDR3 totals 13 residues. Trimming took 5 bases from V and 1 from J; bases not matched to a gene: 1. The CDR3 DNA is TGTGCCAGCAGCGGGACAGCCCAAGAGACCCAGTACTTC. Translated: CASSGTAQETQYF.

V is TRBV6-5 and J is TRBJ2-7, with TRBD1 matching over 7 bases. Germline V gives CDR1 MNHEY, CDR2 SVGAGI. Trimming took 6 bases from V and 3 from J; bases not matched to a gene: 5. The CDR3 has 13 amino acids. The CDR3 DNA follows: TGTGCCAGCAGCCCCGGGACAGTCTACGAGCAGTACTTC. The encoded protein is CASSPGTVYEQYF.

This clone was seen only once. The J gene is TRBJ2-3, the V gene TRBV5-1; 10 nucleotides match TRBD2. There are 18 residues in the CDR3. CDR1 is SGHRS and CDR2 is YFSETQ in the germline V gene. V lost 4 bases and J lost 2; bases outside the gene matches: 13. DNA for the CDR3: TGCGCCAGCAGCCCCGATATGATACTAGCGGGATACACAGATACGCAGTATTTT. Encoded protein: CASSPDMILAGYTDTQYF.

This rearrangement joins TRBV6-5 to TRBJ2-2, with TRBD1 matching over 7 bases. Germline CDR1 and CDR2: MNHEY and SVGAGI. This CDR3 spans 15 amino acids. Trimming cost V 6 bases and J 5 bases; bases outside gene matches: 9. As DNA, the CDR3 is TGTGCCAGCAGCCGACAGGGTCAGGGTACCGGGGAGCTGTTTTTT. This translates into CASSRQGQGTGELFF.

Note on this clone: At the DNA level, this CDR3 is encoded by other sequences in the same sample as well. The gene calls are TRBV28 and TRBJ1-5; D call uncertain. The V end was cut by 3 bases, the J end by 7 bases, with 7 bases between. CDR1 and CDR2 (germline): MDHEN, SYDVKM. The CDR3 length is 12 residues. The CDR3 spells CASSFGWQPQHF. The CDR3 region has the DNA TGTGCCAGCAGTTTTGGGTGGCAGCCCCAGCATTTT.

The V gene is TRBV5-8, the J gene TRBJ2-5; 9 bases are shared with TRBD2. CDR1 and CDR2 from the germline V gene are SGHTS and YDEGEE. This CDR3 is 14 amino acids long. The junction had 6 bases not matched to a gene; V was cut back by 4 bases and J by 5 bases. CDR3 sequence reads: CASSISGSRETQYF. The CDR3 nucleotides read TGTGCCAGCAGCATTAGCGGGAGCCGGGAGACCCAGTACTTC.

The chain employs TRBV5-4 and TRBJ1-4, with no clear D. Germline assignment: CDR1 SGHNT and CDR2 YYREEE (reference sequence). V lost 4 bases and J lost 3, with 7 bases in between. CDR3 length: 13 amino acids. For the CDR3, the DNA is TGTGCCAGCAGCCCACAAGCTAATGAAAAACTGTTTTTT. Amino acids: CASSPQANEKLFF.

CDR3 region: CASSYSWQTLYGYTF. CDR3 in DNA: TGTGCCAGCAGTTACTCATGGCAGACCCTCTATGGCTACACCTTC. V usage is TRBV6-6 and J usage is TRBJ1-2; D is unresolved. This CDR3 has 15 amino acids. Trimming removed 0 bases from V and 4 bases from J, with 12 bases in between. The germline V gene has CDR1 MNHNY and CDR2 SVGAGI (reference sequence).